These T cell receptor beta chains were read from a single sample in a study of blood T cell repertoires in COVID-19. Produced via immunoSEQ multiplex PCR; TCRdb's table is partial and in-frame only. The profile shows approximately 290,000 clones, 80% to 95% of them singletons. The specimen sequenced was peripheral blood. Every receptor here comes from a woman in her thirties with COVID-19, enrolled during active disease. Each CDR3 is given with its conserved first and last residue. Fields, in order: D gene, J gene, clone size, V gene, CDR3 protein, CDR3 DNA. A D gene is named only where the DNA matches it firmly. Clone size appears in some rows only: once, few, many, or a class for an expanded clone.

d_call: NA; j_call: TRBJ2-2; clone_size: NA; v_call: TRBV7-2; cdr3_aa: CASSLQTRTTGELFF; cdr3_nt: TGTGCCAGCAGCTTACAAACTAGAACCACCGGGGAGCTGTTTTTT
d_call: NA; j_call: TRBJ1-3; clone_size: NA; v_call: TRBV7-3; cdr3_aa: CASSLGHGSGNTIYF; cdr3_nt: TGTGCCAGCAGCTTAGGACATGGCTCTGGAAACACCATATATTTT
d_call: NA; j_call: TRBJ2-1; clone_size: NA; v_call: TRBV9; cdr3_aa: CASSVSDYNEQFF; cdr3_nt: TGTGCCAGCAGTGTGAGCGACTACAATGAGCAGTTCTTC
d_call: TRBD1; j_call: TRBJ1-1; clone_size: NA; v_call: TRBV5-1; cdr3_aa: CASRPGTGPTRGTEAFF; cdr3_nt: TGCGCCAGCAGGCCCGGGACAGGGCCTACCCGGGGGACTGAAGCTTTCTTT
d_call: TRBD2; j_call: TRBJ2-7; clone_size: NA; v_call: TRBV14; cdr3_aa: CASSPAGGRYEQYF; cdr3_nt: TGTGCCAGCAGCCCAGCGGGAGGGAGGTACGAGCAGTACTTC
d_call: TRBD1; j_call: TRBJ2-2; clone_size: NA; v_call: TRBV5-8; cdr3_aa: CASSWDSQGSNTGELFF; cdr3_nt: TGTGCCAGCAGCTGGGACAGCCAAGGCTCGAACACCGGGGAGCTGTTTTTT
d_call: NA; j_call: TRBJ1-5; clone_size: once; v_call: TRBV30; cdr3_aa: CAWRQGNQPQHF; cdr3_nt: TGTGCCTGGAGGCAGGGCAATCAGCCCCAGCATTTT
d_call: NA; j_call: TRBJ2-5; clone_size: NA; v_call: TRBV3-1/TRBV3-2; cdr3_aa: CASSQGAVQETQYF; cdr3_nt: TGTGCCAGCAGCCAAGGAGCGGTCCAAGAGACCCAGTACTTC
d_call: TRBD1; j_call: TRBJ1-6; clone_size: NA; v_call: TRBV27; cdr3_aa: CASSADRVGNSPLHF; cdr3_nt: TGTGCCAGCAGTGCGGACAGGGTGGGAAATTCACCCCTCCACTTT
d_call: TRBD1; j_call: TRBJ2-5; clone_size: NA; v_call: TRBV6-5; cdr3_aa: CASSYRGQAGETQYF; cdr3_nt: TGTGCCAGCAGTTACAGGGGACAGGCAGGGGAGACCCAGTACTTC
d_call: TRBD1; j_call: TRBJ1-1; clone_size: NA; v_call: TRBV30; cdr3_aa: CAWSGQGNTEAFF; cdr3_nt: TGTGCCTGGAGCGGACAGGGGAACACTGAAGCTTTCTTT
d_call: TRBD2; j_call: TRBJ2-1; clone_size: NA; v_call: TRBV14; cdr3_aa: CASSQGGLAPYNEQFF; cdr3_nt: TGTGCCAGCAGCCAGGGAGGACTAGCCCCATACAATGAGCAGTTCTTC
d_call: TRBD1; j_call: TRBJ1-2; clone_size: NA; v_call: TRBV7-8; cdr3_aa: CASSLAATGQGRGYTF; cdr3_nt: TGTGCCAGCAGCTTAGCCGCAACGGGACAGGGTCGTGGCTACACCTTC
d_call: NA; j_call: TRBJ1-1; clone_size: NA; v_call: TRBV27; cdr3_aa: CASSWGRETEAFF; cdr3_nt: TGTGCCAGCAGTTGGGGTCGGGAGACCGAAGCTTTCTTT
d_call: TRBD2; j_call: TRBJ2-1; clone_size: NA; v_call: TRBV4-2; cdr3_aa: CASSLTSGGDNEQFF; cdr3_nt: TGTGCCAGCAGCCTTACTAGCGGGGGAGACAATGAGCAGTTCTTC
d_call: NA; j_call: TRBJ2-7; clone_size: NA; v_call: TRBV14; cdr3_aa: CASRTTGTYEQYF; cdr3_nt: TGTGCCAGCAGAACCACAGGGACCTACGAGCAGTACTTC
d_call: NA; j_call: TRBJ1-6; clone_size: NA; v_call: TRBV15; cdr3_aa: CATSRDQRSGNSPLHF; cdr3_nt: TGTGCCACCAGCAGAGATCAGAGATCAGGGAATTCACCCCTCCACTTT
d_call: TRBD2; j_call: TRBJ2-2; clone_size: once; v_call: TRBV14; cdr3_aa: CASSQAGLAGVPGELFF; cdr3_nt: TGTGCCAGCAGCCAGGCTGGACTAGCGGGAGTACCCGGGGAGCTGTTTTTT
d_call: NA; j_call: TRBJ1-2; clone_size: NA; v_call: TRBV11-1; cdr3_aa: CASSFGGYGYTF; cdr3_nt: TGTGCCAGCAGCTTCGGGGGCTATGGCTACACCTTC
d_call: NA; j_call: TRBJ1-5; clone_size: NA; v_call: TRBV27; cdr3_aa: CASRLSGGPNQPQHF; cdr3_nt: TGTGCCAGCAGGTTATCTGGAGGGCCCAATCAGCCCCAGCATTTT
d_call: TRBD2; j_call: TRBJ2-1; clone_size: NA; v_call: TRBV28; cdr3_aa: CASRAAGDGNEQFF; cdr3_nt: TGTGCCAGCAGGGCAGCGGGAGATGGCAATGAGCAGTTCTTC
d_call: NA; j_call: TRBJ2-7; clone_size: once; v_call: TRBV11-1; cdr3_aa: CASSFGLGEQYF; cdr3_nt: TGTGCCAGCAGCTTCGGCCTCGGGGAGCAGTACTTC
d_call: NA; j_call: TRBJ1-3; clone_size: NA; v_call: TRBV11-2; cdr3_aa: CASSLPQGGNTIYF; cdr3_nt: TGTGCCAGCAGCTTACCCCAGGGCGGAAACACCATATATTTT
d_call: TRBD2; j_call: TRBJ2-1; clone_size: NA; v_call: TRBV5-1; cdr3_aa: CASSMTAGGSLNEQFF; cdr3_nt: TGCGCCAGCAGCATGACAGCGGGAGGTTCTTTGAATGAGCAGTTCTTC
d_call: TRBD1; j_call: TRBJ1-1; clone_size: NA; v_call: TRBV2; cdr3_aa: CASSEQGAMNTEAFF; cdr3_nt: TGTGCCAGCAGTGAACAGGGGGCGATGAACACTGAAGCTTTCTTT
d_call: TRBD2; j_call: TRBJ2-3; clone_size: NA; v_call: TRBV19; cdr3_aa: CASSRRLAGDTQYF; cdr3_nt: TGTGCCAGTAGTCGTCGGCTAGCGGGAGATACGCAGTATTTT
d_call: TRBD1; j_call: TRBJ2-1; clone_size: NA; v_call: TRBV5-1; cdr3_aa: CASSIRPTGVNEQFF; cdr3_nt: TGCGCCAGCAGCATTCGACCCACAGGGGTCAATGAGCAGTTCTTC
d_call: TRBD1; j_call: TRBJ1-5; clone_size: few; v_call: TRBV19; cdr3_aa: CASRTGGRNQPQHF; cdr3_nt: TGTGCCAGCCGGACAGGGGGCCGAAATCAGCCCCAGCATTTT
d_call: TRBD1; j_call: TRBJ2-7; clone_size: NA; v_call: TRBV18; cdr3_aa: CASSPSGTGTGAHEQYF; cdr3_nt: TGTGCCAGCTCGCCTTCCGGAACCGGGACAGGGGCCCACGAGCAGTACTTC